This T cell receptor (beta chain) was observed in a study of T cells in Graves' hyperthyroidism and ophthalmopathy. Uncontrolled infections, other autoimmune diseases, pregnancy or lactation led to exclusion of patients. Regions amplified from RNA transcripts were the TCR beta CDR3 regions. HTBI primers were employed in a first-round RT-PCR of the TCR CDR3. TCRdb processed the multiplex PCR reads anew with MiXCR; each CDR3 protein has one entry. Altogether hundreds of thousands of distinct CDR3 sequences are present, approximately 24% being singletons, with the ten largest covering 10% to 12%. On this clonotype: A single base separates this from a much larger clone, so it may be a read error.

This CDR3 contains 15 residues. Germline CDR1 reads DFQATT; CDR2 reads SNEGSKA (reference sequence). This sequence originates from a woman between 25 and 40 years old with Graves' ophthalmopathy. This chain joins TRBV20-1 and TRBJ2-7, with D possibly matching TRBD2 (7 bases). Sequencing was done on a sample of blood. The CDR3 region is CSAAQGGGLTYEQNF. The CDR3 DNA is TGCAGTGCGGCCCAGGGCGGGGGCCTCACCTACGAGCAGAACTTC.